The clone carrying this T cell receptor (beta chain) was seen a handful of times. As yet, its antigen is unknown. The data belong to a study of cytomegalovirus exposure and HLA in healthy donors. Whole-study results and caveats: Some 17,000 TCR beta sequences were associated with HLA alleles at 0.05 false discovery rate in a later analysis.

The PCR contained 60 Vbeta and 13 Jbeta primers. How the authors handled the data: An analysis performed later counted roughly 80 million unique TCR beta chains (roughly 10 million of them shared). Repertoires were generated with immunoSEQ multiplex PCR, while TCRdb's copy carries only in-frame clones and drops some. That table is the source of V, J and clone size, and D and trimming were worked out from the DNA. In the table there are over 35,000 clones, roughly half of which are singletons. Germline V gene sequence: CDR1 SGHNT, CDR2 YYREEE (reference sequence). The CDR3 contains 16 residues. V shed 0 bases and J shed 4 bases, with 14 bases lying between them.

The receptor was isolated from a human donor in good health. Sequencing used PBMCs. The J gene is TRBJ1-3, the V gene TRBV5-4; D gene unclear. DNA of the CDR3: TGTGCCAGCAGCTTGGATTTCACGGGGTCAGGAAACACCATATATTTT. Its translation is CASSLDFTGSGNTIYF.